The clone carrying this T cell receptor beta chain was recorded a few times. Its antigen is unknown. MiXCR was run by TCRdb on the 5' RACE reads, yielding one entry per CDR3 protein. This table holds 150,000 to 200,000 distinct CDR3 sequences, 11% found once. This CDR3 has 16 residues. This specimen comes from a study of T cells after yellow fever vaccination. Notes on the study in general: Repertoires sorted by FACS could include abundant clonotypes that are contaminants from the bulk population.

The chain joins TRBV21-1 to TRBJ2-2; the table's D call, TRBD1, has no DNA check behind it. TRBV21-1 is a pseudogene segment. Here the sequenced sample was CD8+ T cells sorted from PBMCs, taken 15 days after the yellow fever booster vaccination. The TCR sequence derives from a man aged 18 to 35 who received the YFV17D yellow fever vaccine. The CDR3 protein is CASSPPWGQVTGELFF. In DNA, the CDR3 is TGTGCCAGCAGCCCTCCCTGGGGGCAGGTCACCGGGGAGCTGTTTTTT.